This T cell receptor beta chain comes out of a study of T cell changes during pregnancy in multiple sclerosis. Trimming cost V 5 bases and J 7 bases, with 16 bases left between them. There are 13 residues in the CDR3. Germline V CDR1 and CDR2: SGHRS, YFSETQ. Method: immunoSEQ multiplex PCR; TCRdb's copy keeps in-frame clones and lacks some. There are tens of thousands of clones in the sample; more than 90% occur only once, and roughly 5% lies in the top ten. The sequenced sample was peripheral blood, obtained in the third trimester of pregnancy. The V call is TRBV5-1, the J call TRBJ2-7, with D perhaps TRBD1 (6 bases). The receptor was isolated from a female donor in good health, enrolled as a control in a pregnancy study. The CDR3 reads CASRRTDRLEQYF. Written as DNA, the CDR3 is TGCGCCAGCAGACGAACAGACAGGTTAGAGCAGTACTTC.